This passage covers 2 T cell receptor beta chains from one sample sequenced in a study of cytotoxic CD8 clonotypes in ibrutinib-treated CLL. Clones were read by immunoSEQ multiplex PCR, and TCRdb kept only the in-frame ones, dropping some. The sample carries 100,000 to 150,000 clones, around 85% recorded once. Sequencing used PBMCs, obtained after 24 months of ibrutinib treatment. The receptors shown here come from a human donor with chronic lymphocytic leukemia.

This chain uses TRBV29-1 with TRBJ2-1, with TRBD2 matching 8 bases. The CDR3 spans 14 residues. The V gene end was trimmed by 6 bases and the J gene end by 4 bases; junction bases not matched to a gene: 8. From germline, CDR1 is SQVTM and CDR2 ANQGSEA. CDR3 protein: CSVGRGTRYNEQFF. The DNA of the CDR3 is TGCAGCGTAGGCCGCGGGACTAGATACAATGAGCAGTTCTTC.

V gene TRBV30 combines with J gene TRBJ2-7, with 8 bases aligning to TRBD1. Looked up from germline, CDR1 is GTSNPN and CDR2 is SVGIG (reference sequence). CDR3 length equals 14 residues. The trim removed 1 base at V and 2 bases at J, leaving 4 bases unmatched. CDR3 in DNA: TGTGCCTGGAGTGGGCCGACAGGGGCCTACGAGCAGTACTTC. The encoded protein is CAWSGPTGAYEQYF.